These 21 T cell receptor beta chains originate from one sample sequenced in a study of T cell responses to AZD1222 COVID-19 vaccine. Assay: immunoSEQ multiplex PCR; the TCRdb copy retains only in-frame clones and omits some. This sample carries 130,000 to 150,000 clones, roughly 90% of them seen once, and the ten largest clones take 1.9%. This sample comprised peripheral blood, obtained 28 days after the second AZD1222 dose. Every receptor here comes from an adult who received the AZD1222 COVID-19 vaccine.

The chain carries TRBV30 and TRBJ2-5; tentative D call: TRBD2 (6 bases). V was shortened by 4 bases and J by 1 base, with 7 bases between the two germline ends. The CDR3 totals 12 residues. Germline V gene data show CDR1 as GTSNPN and CDR2 as SVGIG (reference sequence). The CDR3 DNA follows: TGTGCCTGGAACGGGGGCCAAGAGACCCAGTACTTC. Encoded protein: CAWNGGQETQYF.

The rearrangement uses TRBV15 and TRBJ1-6; D is possibly TRBD1 (5 bases). CDR3 size: 17 residues. V lost 2 bases and J 11 bases, leaving 22 bases between the germline ends. Germline CDR1 is LNHNV and CDR2 is YYDKDF (reference sequence). Here the CDR3 DNA reads TGTGCCACCAGCAGATCCGCCGGGACCGCGGGGGTTCCACCCCTCCACTTT. It is translated as CATSRSAGTAGVPPLHF. Based on the CDR3 plus reference TRBV15 and TRBJ1-6, the full variable domain is DAMVIQNPRYQVTQFGKPVTLSCSQTLNHNVMYWYQQKSSQAPKLLFHYYDKDFNNEADTPDNFQSRRPNTSFCFLDIRSPGLGDTAMYLCATSRSAGTAGVPPLHFGNGTRLTVT.

The V call is TRBV19, the J call TRBJ2-1, with TRBD2 matching over 11 bases. The CDR3 sequence is 18 residues long. Unmatched junction bases numbered 9, after V lost 5 bases and J lost 0 bases. Germline V CDR1 and CDR2: LNHDA, SQIVND (reference sequence). Written as DNA, the CDR3 is TGTGCCAGTAGTGGTTCTAGCGGGGGGCCTAGCTCCTACAATGAGCAGTTCTTC. This codes for CASSGSSGGPSSYNEQFF.

V is TRBV6-6 and J is TRBJ2-6; D call uncertain. Per germline, CDR1 MNHNY and CDR2 SVGAGI (reference sequence). The CDR3 runs 15 residues. The V end was cut by 7 bases, the J end by 1 base, with 11 bases between. The CDR3 DNA reads as TGTGCCAGCACGTACCCACAGTCTGGGGCCAACGTCCTGACTTTC. Translating it yields CASTYPQSGANVLTF.

This rearrangement joins TRBV11-2 to TRBJ2-1, with a weak D call TRBD1 (6 bases). The CDR3 is 14 amino acids. Germline V CDR1 and CDR2: SGHAT, FQNNGV. The V and J ends lost 4 bases and 5 bases respectively, with 12 bases between them. CDR3 nucleotides: TGTGCCAGCAGCTCCCTACACAGGGACAATGAGCAGTTCTTC. Translated, it gives CASSSLHRDNEQFF.

The rearrangement uses TRBV7-8 and TRBJ1-1, with D possibly being TRBD1 (5 bases). CDR1 and CDR2 (germline): SGHVS, FQNEAQ. V was cut by 4 bases and J by 3 bases, with 9 bases left in between. CDR3 length equals 13 residues. This CDR3 reads CASSSSRDTEAFF. CDR3 nucleotides: TGTGCCAGCAGCTCGTCCAGGGACACTGAAGCTTTCTTT.

For this clone: The sample contains more than one DNA sequence encoding this CDR3. The chain has TRBV10-2 and TRBJ1-2; 7 positions agree with TRBD1. The J segment lost 3 bases and the V segment lost 4 bases, leaving 2 bases of the junction unmatched. Germline-derived CDR1 and CDR2 are WSHSY and SAAADI. This CDR3 has 13 residues. The CDR3: CASSATGDYGYTF. The CDR3 nucleotides are TGCGCCAGCAGTGCCACAGGGGACTATGGCTACACCTTC.

V gene TRBV2 combines with J gene TRBJ1-1; tentatively, D is TRBD1 (5 bases). The CDR3 contains 14 residues. Looked up from germline, CDR1 is SNHLY and CDR2 is FYNNEI. The ends were cut back, 6 bases at V and 0 bases at J, with 11 bases in the middle. The CDR3 DNA reads as TGTGCCAGCAGCCAACAGGCAATGAACACTGAAGCTTTCTTT. Its translation is CASSQQAMNTEAFF.

This chain connects TRBV5-1 to TRBJ2-2; D is unclear. Germline CDR1 and CDR2: SGHRS and YFSETQ. The CDR3 is made up of 14 amino acids. V was cut by 0 bases and J by 0 bases, with 3 bases left in between. This CDR3 is CASSLESNTGELFF. CDR3 in DNA: TGCGCCAGCAGCTTGGAGTCGAACACCGGGGAGCTGTTTTTT.

The gene calls are TRBV29-1 and TRBJ1-4; TRBD1 aligns across 10 bases. The CDR3 consists of 13 residues. Germline values: CDR1 SQVTM, CDR2 ANQGSEA. The V segment lost 4 bases and the J segment 8 bases; nucleotides outside the gene matches: 4. In DNA, the CDR3 is TGCAGCGTTGTGGGGACAGGGGTCGAAAAACTGTTTTTT. Translated: CSVVGTGVEKLFF.

The chain links TRBV10-3 to TRBJ2-3, with 10 bases lining up with TRBD2. Trimming removed 2 bases from V and 4 bases from J; junction bases left unmatched: 3. There are 15 residues in the CDR3. Germline V CDR1 and CDR2: ENHRY, SYGVKD. The CDR3 DNA reads TGTGCCATCAGTGAGGGGACTAGCGAAGCAGATACGCAGTATTTT. Its protein is CAISEGTSEADTQYF.

V gene TRBV5-1 combines with J gene TRBJ2-1; 12 positions match TRBD1. Germline values: CDR1 SGHRS, CDR2 YFSETQ. This CDR3 spans 15 amino acids. V gave up 4 bases and J gave up 6 bases; unmatched junction bases: 5. CDR3 in amino acids: CASSRGQGALNEQFF. Written as DNA, the CDR3 is TGCGCCAGCAGCCGGGGACAGGGGGCTCTCAATGAGCAGTTCTTC.

The gene calls are TRBV12-5 and TRBJ2-7, with TRBD1 matching 8 bases. The germline CDR1 and CDR2 sequences are LGHNT and FRNRAP. The CDR3 has 11 residues. V lost 6 bases to trimming and J lost 6 bases; unmatched junction nucleotides: 1. CDR3 in DNA: TGTGCTAGTGGCCAGGGGGCCGAGCAGTACTTC. It yields the protein CASGQGAEQYF.

The chain links TRBV19 to TRBJ1-5, with 7 positions matching TRBD1. The CDR3 covers 14 residues. The V segment lost 7 bases and the J segment 2 bases; nucleotides outside the gene matches: 5. The germline gives CDR1 LNHDA, CDR2 SQIVND (reference sequence). DNA for the CDR3: TGTGCCAGTAATCCTCAGGGGGGCAATCAGCCCCAGCATTTT. This codes for CASNPQGGNQPQHF.

The CDR3 loop reads CASRFNRDSDGYTF. In DNA, the CDR3 is TGTGCCAGCAGATTTAACAGGGATTCAGATGGCTACACCTTC. The chain carries TRBV7-9 and TRBJ1-2, with D possibly matching TRBD1 (6 bases). V was cut by 6 bases and J by 6 bases, with 17 bases left in between. CDR3 length: 14 residues. Looked up from germline, CDR1 is SEHNR and CDR2 is FQNEAQ (reference sequence).

This chain joins TRBV7-2 and TRBJ2-1; 14 bases align to TRBD2. V was clipped by 5 bases and J by 8 bases; unmatched bases: 8. Germline CDR1 SGHTA, CDR2 FQGNSA. CDR3 length: 16 residues. As DNA, the CDR3 is TGTGCCAGCAGCACCACCGGGACTAGCGGGAGCTATGAGCAGTTCTTC. This translates into CASSTTGTSGSYEQFF. Supplemented by reference TRBV7-2 and TRBJ2-1, the full variable domain reads GAGVSQSPSNKVTEKGKDVELRCDPISGHTALYWYRQSLGQGLEFLIYFQGNSAPDKSGLPSDRFSAERTGGSVSTLTIQRTQQEDSAVYLCASSTTGTSGSYEQFFGPGTRLTVL.

The chain recombines TRBV6-1 with TRBJ2-2; possible D gene TRBD2, 6 bases. The CDR3 contains 15 residues. Germline V CDR1 and CDR2: MNHNS, SASEGT. V was pared by 3 bases and J by 2 bases, with 10 bases between. CDR3 sequence reads: CASSDRRGNTGELFF. The CDR3 DNA sequence: TGTGCCAGCAGTGATCGGCGGGGTAACACCGGGGAGCTGTTTTTT.

The rearrangement links TRBV7-9 to TRBJ1-6; maybe TRBD1 (5 bases). The CDR3 runs 15 residues. V gave up 5 bases and J gave up 9 bases, with 17 bases separating them. The germline V gene has CDR1 SEHNR and CDR2 FQNEAQ (reference sequence). In DNA form, the CDR3 reads TGTGCCAGCAGCCCCCGGGACTCGGTGGCTTCACCCCTCCACTTT. This codes for CASSPRDSVASPLHF.

The J gene is TRBJ1-3, the V gene TRBV5-6; D not resolved. Germline V gene sequence: CDR1 SGHDT, CDR2 YYEEEE. The CDR3 runs 16 residues. Deletions cut 1 base from V and 0 bases from J, with 11 bases between. The CDR3 protein is CASSLYSGISGNTIYF. The CDR3 coding sequence is TGTGCCAGCAGCTTGTACTCGGGGATCTCTGGAAACACCATATATTTT.

J is TRBJ1-1 and V is TRBV7-9; D ambiguous. V lost 1 base to trimming and J lost 2 bases, with 11 bases between them. Germline loops: CDR1 SEHNR, CDR2 FQNEAQ (reference sequence). This CDR3 has 15 residues. CDR3 sequence reads: CASSLGTSGNTEAFF. CDR3 in DNA: TGTGCCAGCAGCTTAGGTACTTCCGGCAACACTGAAGCTTTCTTT.

V gene TRBV21-1 combines with J gene TRBJ2-4; the D call in the table, TRBD2, was not verified against the DNA. TRBV21-1 is labeled a pseudogene. This CDR3 has 17 residues. The CDR3 region is CASSKDEAGGLKNIQYF. The CDR3 bases are TGTGCCAGCAGCAAAGATGAAGCGGGAGGGCTAAAAAACATTCAGTACTTC.